The 10 T cell receptor beta chains below were found in one sample sequenced in a study of blood T cell repertoires in COVID-19. TCRdb keeps only in-frame clones here, not all; method: immunoSEQ multiplex PCR. The table has some 250,000 clones, about 89% seen once. Sequencing used PBMCs or T cells enriched from blood (not recorded which). The source is a human donor in a cohort exposed to, infected with or recovered from COVID-19 (not recorded which). The donor label of this sample is uncertain.

This clone was detected once. The CDR3 loop is CASSFNVQGSHLSYGYTF. CDR3 nucleotide sequence: TGTGCCAGCAGCTTTAATGTACAGGGCTCTCACCTATCCTATGGCTACACCTTC. The chain is built from TRBV7-2 and TRBJ1-2; the D gene is possibly TRBD1 (6 bases). Germline CDR1 SGHTA, CDR2 FQGNSA. V was clipped by 3 bases and J by 4 bases, with 24 bases between them. The CDR3 covers 18 residues.

The chain recombines TRBV18 with TRBJ1-5; tentatively, D is TRBD1 (5 bases). V shed 2 bases and J shed 3 bases, with 17 bases lying between them. Germline CDR1 and CDR2: KGHSH and LQKENI. The CDR3 consists of 17 residues. CDR3 protein: CASSPAQQGLNNQPQHF. The CDR3 DNA is TGTGCCAGCTCACCAGCCCAGCAGGGATTAAACAATCAGCCCCAGCATTTT.

The rearrangement uses TRBV20-1 and TRBJ1-1; a possible D gene is TRBD1 (6 bases). Germline V lookup: CDR1 DFQATT, CDR2 SNEGSKA (reference sequence). The CDR3 loop spans 13 amino acids. The V end was cut by 6 bases, the J end by 5 bases, with 16 bases between. CDR3 DNA: TGCAGTGCGAGTCGAGGACAGCGTACTGAAGCTTTCTTT. Protein: CSASRGQRTEAFF.

The genes are TRBV10-3 and TRBJ1-1; TRBD1 matches 8 bases. V shed 4 bases and J 1 base; nucleotides not matched to a gene: 5. CDR3 length: 15 amino acids. Per germline, CDR1 ENHRY and CDR2 SYGVKD. CDR3 amino acids: CAISGSGTGNTEAFF. The CDR3 region has the DNA TGTGCCATCAGTGGTTCCGGGACAGGGAACACTGAAGCTTTCTTT.

The CDR3, as DNA: TGTGCCAGCAGCCCGGGGGGGCCGGTATACGAGCAGTACTTC. Protein sequence: CASSPGGPVYEQYF. This rearrangement joins TRBV7-2 to TRBJ2-7, with TRBD2 matching 8 bases. CDR1 is SGHTA, CDR2 FQGNSA, per germline. The trim removed 5 bases at V and 4 bases at J, leaving 7 bases unmatched. CDR3 length: 14 residues.

There are a few counts of this clone. The chain couples TRBV5-4 to TRBJ1-2; weak D call: TRBD1 (6 bases). The germline V and J ends were trimmed by 0 bases and 2 bases, with 17 bases remaining between them. CDR1 and CDR2 from the germline V gene are SGHNT and YYREEE (reference sequence). The CDR3 has 17 residues. In DNA, the CDR3 is TGTGCCAGCAGCTTGGCCGGACAGAGTCTGGGAAACTATGGCTACACCTTC. Its translation: CASSLAGQSLGNYGYTF.

The chain joins TRBV6-5 to TRBJ2-2, with 7 nucleotides matching TRBD1. V shed 3 bases, J shed 5 bases, and the junction held 6 bases outside the gene matches. This CDR3 comprises 15 residues. Germline assignment: CDR1 MNHEY and CDR2 SVGAGI. The CDR3 region is CASSYVQGRTGELFF. CDR3 bases: TGTGCCAGCAGTTATGTACAGGGGCGAACCGGGGAGCTGTTTTTT.

CDR3 in DNA: TGTGCCACCAGCAGAGACCCTAGCGGGGGACCAGATACGCAGTATTTT. Translation: CATSRDPSGGPDTQYF. The chain has TRBV15 and TRBJ2-3, with 10 bases matching TRBD2. This CDR3 has 16 amino acids. CDR1 is LNHNV, CDR2 YYDKDF, per germline (reference sequence). The trim removed 0 bases at V and 4 bases at J, leaving 4 bases unmatched.

This clone showed up just a few times. The chain uses TRBV4-1 and TRBJ2-2, with TRBD2 as a possible D gene (6 bases). CDR1 is MGHRA and CDR2 is YSYEKL in the germline V gene. V lost 3 bases and J lost 0, with 17 bases in between. The CDR3 runs 18 residues. The CDR3 protein is CASSQAGTSTSNTGELFF. The DNA for the CDR3 is TGCGCCAGCAGCCAGGCGGGGACTTCCACGTCGAACACCGGGGAGCTGTTTTTT.

The gene calls are TRBV5-4 and TRBJ2-6; D may be TRBD1 (5 bases). V lost 4 bases and J 0 bases, leaving 11 bases between the germline ends. CDR3 length: 16 amino acids. The germline V gene has CDR1 SGHNT and CDR2 YYREEE (reference sequence). The CDR3 protein is CASSLMGLSGANVLTF. DNA for the CDR3: TGTGCCAGCAGCCTCATGGGGCTCTCTGGGGCCAACGTCCTGACTTTC.